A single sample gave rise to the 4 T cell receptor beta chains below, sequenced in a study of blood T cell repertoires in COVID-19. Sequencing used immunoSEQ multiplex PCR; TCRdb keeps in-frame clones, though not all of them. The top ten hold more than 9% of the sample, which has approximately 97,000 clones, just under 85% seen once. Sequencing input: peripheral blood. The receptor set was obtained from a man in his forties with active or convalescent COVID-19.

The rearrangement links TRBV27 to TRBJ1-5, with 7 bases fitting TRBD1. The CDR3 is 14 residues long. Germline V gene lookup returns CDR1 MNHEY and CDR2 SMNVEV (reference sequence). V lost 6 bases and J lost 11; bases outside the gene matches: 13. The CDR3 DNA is TGTGCCAGCAGGCGCCGGGACACCACAGGGGCCCAGCATTTT. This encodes CASRRRDTTGAQHF.

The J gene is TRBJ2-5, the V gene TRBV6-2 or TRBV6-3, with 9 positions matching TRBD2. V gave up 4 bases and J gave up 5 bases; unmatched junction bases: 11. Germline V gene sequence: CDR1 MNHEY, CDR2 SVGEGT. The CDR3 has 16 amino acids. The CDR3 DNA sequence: TGTGCCAGCAGTTTAGGGACTAGCAAAGGCCGGGAGACCCAGTACTTC. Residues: CASSLGTSKGRETQYF.

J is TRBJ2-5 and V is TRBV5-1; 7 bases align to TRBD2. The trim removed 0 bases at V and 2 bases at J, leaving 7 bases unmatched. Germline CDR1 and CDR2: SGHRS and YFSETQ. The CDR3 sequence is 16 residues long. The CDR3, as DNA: TGCGCCAGCAGCTTGGCGGTAGCGGGTTCACAAGAGACCCAGTACTTC. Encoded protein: CASSLAVAGSQETQYF.

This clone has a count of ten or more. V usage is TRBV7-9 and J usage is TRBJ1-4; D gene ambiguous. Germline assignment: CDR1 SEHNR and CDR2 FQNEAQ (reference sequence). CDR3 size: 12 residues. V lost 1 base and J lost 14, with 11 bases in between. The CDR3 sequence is CASSLDSGPLFF. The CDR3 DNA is TGTGCCAGCAGCTTAGACAGCGGCCCTCTGTTTTTT.